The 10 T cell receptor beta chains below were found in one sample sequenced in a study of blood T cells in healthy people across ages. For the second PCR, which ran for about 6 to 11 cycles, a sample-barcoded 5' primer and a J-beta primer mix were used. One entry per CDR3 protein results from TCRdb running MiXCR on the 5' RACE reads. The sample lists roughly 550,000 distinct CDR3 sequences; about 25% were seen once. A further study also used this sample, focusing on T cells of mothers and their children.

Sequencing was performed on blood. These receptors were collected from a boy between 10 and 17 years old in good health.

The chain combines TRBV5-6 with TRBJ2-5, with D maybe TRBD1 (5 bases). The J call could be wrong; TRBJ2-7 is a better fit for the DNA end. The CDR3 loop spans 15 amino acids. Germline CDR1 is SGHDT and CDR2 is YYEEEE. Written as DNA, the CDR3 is TGTGCCAGCAGCGACAAACAGTGGTTGGGGCACGAGCAGTACTTC. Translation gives CASSDKQWLGHEQYF.

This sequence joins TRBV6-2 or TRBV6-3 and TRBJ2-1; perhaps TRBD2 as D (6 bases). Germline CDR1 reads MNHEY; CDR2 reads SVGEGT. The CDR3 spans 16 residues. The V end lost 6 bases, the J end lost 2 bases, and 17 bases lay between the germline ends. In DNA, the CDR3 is TGTGCCAGCAGCCTCGGACTATTAGGCGCCTACAATGAGCAGTTCTTC. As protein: CASSLGLLGAYNEQFF.

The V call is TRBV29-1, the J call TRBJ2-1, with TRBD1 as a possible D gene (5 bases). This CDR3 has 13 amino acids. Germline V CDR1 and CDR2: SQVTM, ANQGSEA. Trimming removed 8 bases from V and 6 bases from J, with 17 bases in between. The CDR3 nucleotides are TGCAGCCAAACTACAGGTCTCACCAATGAGCAGTTCTTC. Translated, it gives CSQTTGLTNEQFF.

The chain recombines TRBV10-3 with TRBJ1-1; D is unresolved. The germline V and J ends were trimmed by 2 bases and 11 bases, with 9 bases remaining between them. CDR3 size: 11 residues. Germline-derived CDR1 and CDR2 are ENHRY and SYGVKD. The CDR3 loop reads CAISERDMAFF. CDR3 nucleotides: TGTGCCATCAGTGAGAGGGATATGGCTTTCTTT.

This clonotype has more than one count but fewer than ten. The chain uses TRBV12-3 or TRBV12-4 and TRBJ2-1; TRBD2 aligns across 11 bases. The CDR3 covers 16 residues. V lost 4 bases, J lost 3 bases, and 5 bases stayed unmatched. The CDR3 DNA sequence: TGTGCCAGCAGTTCCCGACTAGCGGGGTACTACAATGAGCAGTTCTTC. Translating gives CASSSRLAGYYNEQFF.

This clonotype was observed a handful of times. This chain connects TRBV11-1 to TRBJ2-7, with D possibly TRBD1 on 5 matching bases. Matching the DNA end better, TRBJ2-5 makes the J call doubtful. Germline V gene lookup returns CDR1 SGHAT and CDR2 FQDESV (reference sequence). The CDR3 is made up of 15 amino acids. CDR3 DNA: TGTGCCAGCAGCCCTTTCGGCCCGACAGAAGGGACCCAGTACTTC. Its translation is CASSPFGPTEGTQYF.

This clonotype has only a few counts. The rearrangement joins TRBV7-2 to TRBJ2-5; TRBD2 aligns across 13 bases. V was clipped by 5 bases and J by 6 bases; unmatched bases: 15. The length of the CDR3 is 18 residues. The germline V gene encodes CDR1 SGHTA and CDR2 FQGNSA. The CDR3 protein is CASSVTGTSGIERKTQYF. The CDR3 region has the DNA TGTGCCAGCAGCGTAACCGGGACTAGCGGGATTGAAAGGAAGACCCAGTACTTC.

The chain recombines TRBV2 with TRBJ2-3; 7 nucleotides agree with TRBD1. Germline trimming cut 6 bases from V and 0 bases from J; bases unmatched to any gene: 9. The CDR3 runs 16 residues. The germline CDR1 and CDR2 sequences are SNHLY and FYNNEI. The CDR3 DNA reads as TGTGCCAGCAGCCCCGGTAGGGGGCTTAGCACAGATACGCAGTATTTT. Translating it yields CASSPGRGLSTDTQYF.

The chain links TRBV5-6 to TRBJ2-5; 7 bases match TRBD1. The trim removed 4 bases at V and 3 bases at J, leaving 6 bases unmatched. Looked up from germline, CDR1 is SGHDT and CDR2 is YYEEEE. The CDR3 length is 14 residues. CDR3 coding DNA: TGTGCCAGCAGCAGGGGACAGAGGGAAGAGACCCAGTACTTC. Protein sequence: CASSRGQREETQYF.

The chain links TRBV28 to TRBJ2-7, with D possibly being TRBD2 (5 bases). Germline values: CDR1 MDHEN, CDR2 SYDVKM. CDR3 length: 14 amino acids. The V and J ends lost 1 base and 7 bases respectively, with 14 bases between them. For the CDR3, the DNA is TGTGCCAGCAGTTTATCGGGCCTAAGGAGGGAGCAGTACTTC. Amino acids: CASSLSGLRREQYF.